One sample yielded the 32 T cell receptor beta chains listed below, sequenced in a study of breast tumors, draining lymph nodes, adjacent tissues. Breast cancer patients provided tissue from their axillary draining lymph nodes. TCRdb re-called the multiplex PCR reads through MiXCR, storing one row per CDR3 protein. In the table there are roughly 220,000 distinct CDR3 sequences, 30% to 35% of which are singletons. Sequencing was done on a sample of axillary lymph node tissue. These receptors originate from a female donor with breast cancer. Some clones in this sample may be carry-over from other donors' samples.

This clonotype was detected only a few times. The chain carries TRBV12-3 or TRBV12-4 and TRBJ2-7, with D perhaps being TRBD1 or TRBD2 (6 bases each). This CDR3 is 15 amino acids long. The germline V and J ends were trimmed by 6 bases and 1 base, with 16 bases remaining between them. Here the CDR3 reads CASRNGGTRSYEQYF. CDR3 nucleotides: TGTGCCAGCAGAAACGGGGGCACCCGATCCTACGAGCAGTACTTC.

The genes are TRBV4-2 and TRBJ1-5; TRBD1 might be the D (5 bases). The CDR3 is 13 amino acids. Trimming took 4 bases from V and 7 from J, leaving 11 bases between them. Germline CDR1 is LGHNA and CDR2 is YNFKEQ. CDR3 sequence: CASSRGAGQPQHF. CDR3 bases: TGTGCCAGCAGCCGCGGGGCAGGGCAGCCCCAGCATTTT.

This clonotype was seen repeatedly, ten times or more. The chain has TRBV7-9 and TRBJ1-2; D is ambiguous. Deletions cut 4 bases from V and 8 bases from J, with 11 bases between. Germline loops: CDR1 SEHNR, CDR2 FQNEAQ (reference sequence). The CDR3 length is 12 residues. The CDR3 protein is CASSSDFQGYTF. DNA for the CDR3: TGTGCCAGCAGCTCCGACTTTCAAGGCTACACCTTC.

This clonotype was detected ten times or more. The chain links TRBV7-3 to TRBJ2-3; TRBD2 aligns across 8 bases. The CDR3 is 16 residues long. Germline-derived CDR1 and CDR2 are SGHTA and FQGTGA. V lost 5 bases to trimming and J lost 5 bases; unmatched junction nucleotides: 12. DNA of the CDR3: TGTGCCAGCAGCCCAGGACTAGCCCCAGGGGTAGATACGCAGTATTTT. It translates to CASSPGLAPGVDTQYF.

The rearrangement joins TRBV10-2 to TRBJ1-1; no clear D gene. Per the germline V gene, CDR1 is WSHSY and CDR2 is SAAADI. The CDR3 sequence is 14 residues long. V lost 4 bases and J lost 0, with 9 bases in between. The CDR3 here is CASSVKQVNTEAFF. The CDR3 coding sequence is TGCGCCAGCAGTGTCAAGCAGGTGAACACTGAAGCTTTCTTT.

With respect to this clonotype: Possible read error: a much larger clone is one base away. The rearrangement uses TRBV10-3 and TRBJ2-1; 7 bases are a match to TRBD2. The CDR3 extends over 13 amino acids. The germline gives CDR1 ENHRY, CDR2 SYGVKD. The V and J ends lost 10 bases and 9 bases, in that order; junction bases with no gene match: 12. The CDR3 loop reads CASTLLGEGEQFF. The CDR3 DNA follows: TGTGCCAGCACCTTACTCGGGGAGGGTGAGCAGTTCTTC.

This clonotype was seen just once. The genes are TRBV7-6 and TRBJ2-4, with TRBD1 identical over 7 bases. V trimming: 0 bases; J trimming: 0 bases; junction bases outside the gene matches: 8. This CDR3 is built from 18 residues. The germline gives CDR1 SGHVS, CDR2 FNYEAQ. The DNA for the CDR3 is TGTGCCAGCAGCTTAGCTCCGACAAGGGGGCTAGCCAAAAACATTCAGTACTTC. The encoded protein is CASSLAPTRGLAKNIQYF.

This clonotype was counted many times. The rearrangement uses TRBV19 and TRBJ2-1; D unclear. V lost 2 bases, J lost 4 bases, and 6 bases lay in between. The CDR3 loop spans 13 amino acids. Germline values: CDR1 LNHDA, CDR2 SQIVND (reference sequence). The CDR3 region has the DNA TGTGCCAGTAGTATAAACAGTTACAATGAGCAGTTCTTC. As protein: CASSINSYNEQFF.

This clonotype was detected many times. The CDR3: CASSRTSGITYEQYF. Here the CDR3 DNA reads TGTGCCAGCAGCCGAACTAGCGGGATTACCTACGAGCAGTACTTC. The chain is built from TRBV14 and TRBJ2-7; TRBD2 matches 10 bases. This CDR3 has 15 amino acids. Germline V gene sequence: CDR1 SGHDN, CDR2 FVKESK. J lost 2 bases, V lost 4 bases, and 5 bases had no gene match.

The chain links TRBV24-1 to TRBJ2-3; TRBD2 might be the D (5 bases). The V end was cut by 0 bases, the J end by 6 bases, with 18 bases between. Germline V CDR1 and CDR2: KGHDR, SFDVKD. The CDR3 length is 17 residues. The CDR3 DNA reads TGTGCCACCAGTGATTTGGAGGACCTCGAGGGCTCCGATACGCAGTATTTT. This translates into CATSDLEDLEGSDTQYF.

This clonotype was seen repeatedly, ten times or more. J is TRBJ1-2 and V is TRBV4-1, with D possibly matching TRBD1 (5 bases). The V end lost 4 bases, the J end lost 6 bases, and 15 bases lay between the germline ends. Germline V gene data show CDR1 as MGHRA and CDR2 as YSYEKL. This CDR3 is built from 14 residues. CDR3 protein: CASSPQAGRDGYTF. Written as DNA, the CDR3 is TGCGCCAGCAGCCCCCAGGCAGGGAGAGATGGCTACACCTTC.

This clonotype was found many times. J is TRBJ2-7 and V is TRBV20-1; possibly TRBD1 for D (6 bases). CDR1 is DFQATT and CDR2 is SNEGSKA in the germline V gene (reference sequence). The CDR3 has 13 amino acids. V dropped 4 bases and J dropped 7 bases, with 17 bases sitting between them. For the CDR3, the DNA is TGCAGTGCTAAGGACAGTCCCGCGGTGGAGCAGTACTTC. Its translation: CSAKDSPAVEQYF.

The chain recombines TRBV25-1 with TRBJ2-7; 9 bases are a match to TRBD1. The CDR3 runs to 14 residues. Per the germline V gene, CDR1 is MGHDK and CDR2 is SYGVNS. With V trimmed by 6 bases and J by 5 bases, 8 bases remained unmatched. The CDR3 region is CASRTGTGPHEQYF. CDR3 DNA sequence: TGTGCCAGCAGGACCGGGACAGGGCCCCACGAGCAGTACTTC.

The rearrangement links TRBV9 to TRBJ2-6, with TRBD2 identical over 9 bases. Germline loops: CDR1 SGDLS, CDR2 YYNGEE. The CDR3 runs to 18 residues. With 4 bases clipped from V and 4 bases from J, the junction kept 12 bases outside the gene matches. The CDR3 reads CASSPQAGTSTGANVLTF. Written as DNA, the CDR3 is TGTGCCAGCAGCCCCCAGGCTGGGACTAGCACCGGGGCCAACGTCCTGACTTTC.

This clonotype was seen ten or more times. The rearrangement links TRBV20-1 to TRBJ1-4, with no clear D. The CDR3 is 16 amino acids. Germline-derived CDR1 and CDR2 are DFQATT and SNEGSKA (reference sequence). Trimming cost V 4 bases and J 0 bases, with 15 bases left between them. Written as DNA, the CDR3 is TGCAGTGCTACTACTAGGGTTGACGCAACTAATGAAAAACTGTTTTTT. It encodes CSATTRVDATNEKLFF.

About this clonotype itself: A much larger clone differs by one base, so this may be a read error. The V call is TRBV7-9, the J call TRBJ2-6, with a tentative D call TRBD1 (5 bases). Germline CDR1 and CDR2: SEHNR and FQNEAQ (reference sequence). There are 15 residues in the CDR3. The CDR3 is CASRLLGSGANVLPF. In DNA, the CDR3 is TGTGCCAGCAGGCTCCTGGGCTCTGGGGCCAACGTCCTGCCTTTC. Full variable domain (rest looked up from reference TRBV7-9 and TRBJ2-6): DTGVSQNPRHKITKRGQNVTFRCDPISEHNRLYWYRQTLGQGPEFLTYFQNEAQLEKSRLLSDRFSAERPKGSFSTLEIQRTEQGDSAMYLCASRLLGSGANVLPFGAGSRLTVL.

The chain couples TRBV7-9 to TRBJ2-6; 9 bases fit TRBD2. The CDR3 is made up of 17 amino acids. J was trimmed by 0 bases and V by 4 bases; bases with no gene match: 4. CDR1 SEHNR and CDR2 FQNEAQ come from the germline V gene (reference sequence). CDR3 region: CASSSGLAISGANVLTF. The CDR3 DNA is TGTGCCAGCAGCTCCGGACTAGCGATCTCTGGGGCCAACGTCCTGACTTTC. Based on the CDR3 plus reference TRBV7-9 and TRBJ2-6, the full variable domain is DTGVSQNPRHKITKRGQNVTFRCDPISEHNRLYWYRQTLGQGPEFLTYFQNEAQLEKSRLLSDRFSAERPKGSFSTLEIQRTEQGDSAMYLCASSSGLAISGANVLTFGAGSRLTVL.

Turning to this clonotype: Since a much larger clone is just one base distant, this may be a read error. The chain joins TRBV12-3 or TRBV12-4 to TRBJ2-3; D is uncertain. CDR3 length: 12 residues. This CDR3 is CAGSSLPHTQYF. The CDR3 region has the DNA TGTGCCGGCAGTTCCCTACCACATACGCAGTATTTT.

V usage is TRBV14 and J usage is TRBJ2-2; D gene unclear. The germline V gene has CDR1 SGHDN and CDR2 FVKESK. With 4 bases removed from V and 8 bases from J, the gap between germline ends came to 11 bases. This CDR3 contains 13 residues. The CDR3 sequence is CASSPHWAGELFF. The CDR3 DNA sequence: TGTGCCAGCAGCCCCCACTGGGCAGGGGAGCTGTTTTTT.

To note about this clonotype: This may come from a read error, since a much larger clone is one base off. The CDR3 does not end in the conserved phenylalanine or tryptophan, so this is likely a read error. The rearrangement uses TRBV19 and TRBJ1-2; D might be TRBD1 (6 bases). The ends were cut back, 8 bases at V and 4 bases at J, with 23 bases in the middle. This CDR3 contains 16 residues. Per the germline V gene, CDR1 is LNHDA and CDR2 is SQIVND (reference sequence). The DNA of the CDR3 is TGTGCCAGTGGGGGGGGGGCAGGGCGAACTCTCTATGGCTACACCTCC. Translated, it gives CASGGGAGRTLYGYTS.

There are many counts of this clonotype. Given a much more abundant clone one base away, this may be a read error. The rearrangement joins TRBV7-9 to TRBJ1-6; 8 bases fit TRBD1. CDR1 and CDR2 (germline): SEHNR, FQNEAQ (reference sequence). The CDR3 extends over 17 amino acids. Germline trimming cut 6 bases from V and 3 bases from J; bases unmatched to any gene: 10. CDR3 bases: TGTGCCAGCAGGGTGGACAAAGGACAGGGCTATAATTCACCCCTCCACTTT. It codes for CASRVDKGQGYNSPLHF.

The rearrangement joins TRBV7-3 to TRBJ2-5; D not certain. This CDR3 contains 12 residues. CDR1 SGHTA and CDR2 FQGTGA come from the germline V gene. V was clipped by 8 bases and J by 7 bases, with 14 bases between them. The CDR3 sequence is CASEGPGGTQYF. The DNA for the CDR3 is TGTGCCAGCGAAGGACCGGGTGGGACCCAGTACTTC.

This clonotype has at least ten counts. The chain employs TRBV12-5 and TRBJ1-2, with TRBD1 as a possible D gene (6 bases). V shed 5 bases and J shed 3 bases, with 13 bases lying between them. This CDR3 region has 14 residues. In germline, CDR1 is LGHNT, CDR2 FRNRAP. CDR3 in amino acids: CASGPGQGHYGYTF. The CDR3 DNA is TGTGCTAGTGGTCCGGGGCAGGGGCACTATGGCTACACCTTC.

This clonotype has ten or more counts. This rearrangement joins TRBV5-1 to TRBJ2-1; D gene unclear. Trimming took off 1 base at V and 6 bases at J, with 8 bases between the two ends. The CDR3 totals 13 residues. In germline, CDR1 is SGHRS, CDR2 YFSETQ. The CDR3 protein is CASSLIRTNEQFF. The DNA of the CDR3 is TGCGCCAGCAGCTTGATAAGAACCAATGAGCAGTTCTTC.

The sample holds a few counts of this clonotype. The chain has TRBV18 and TRBJ2-2; D not certain. CDR1 and CDR2 (germline): KGHSH, LQKENI. The V end was cut by 4 bases, the J end by 2 bases, with 11 bases between. The CDR3 totals 15 residues. The CDR3 here is CASSRLAGNTGELFF. The CDR3, as DNA: TGTGCCAGCTCACGGCTGGCAGGAAACACCGGGGAGCTGTTTTTT.

This clonotype was seen ten or more times. This chain links TRBV7-2 with TRBJ2-7; D is perhaps TRBD1 or TRBD2 (6 bases each). The CDR3 is 15 residues long. CDR1 SGHTA and CDR2 FQGNSA come from the germline V gene. Trimming stripped 3 bases from V and 3 bases from J, with 15 bases between. The CDR3 loop reads CASSFSGAGSYEQYF. The CDR3 DNA reads TGTGCCAGCAGCTTTTCGGGGGCGGGAAGCTACGAGCAGTACTTC.

The chain uses TRBV6-1 and TRBJ1-5; no firm D call. Trimming left V 4 bases short and J 1 base short, with 11 bases between. Germline CDR1 is MNHNS and CDR2 is SASEGT. The CDR3 contains 15 residues. For the CDR3, the DNA is TGTGCCAGCAGTGCCACGCGGAGAAGCAATCAGCCCCAGCATTTT. Translation: CASSATRRSNQPQHF.

Worth noting for this clonotype: Germline and junction disagree at one end, which may indicate a read error. The CDR3 loop reads CASSLAREPFF. CDR3 in DNA: TGTGCCAGCAGCTTAGCCAGGGAGCCGTTTTTT. The V and J genes are TRBV11-2 and TRBJ2-2, with D tentatively TRBD1 or TRBD2 (5 bases each). There are 11 residues in the CDR3. Germline V gene lookup returns CDR1 SGHAT and CDR2 FQNNGV.

The sample holds many counts of this clonotype. This chain links TRBV7-2 with TRBJ2-3; a possible D gene is TRBD1 (6 bases). Trimming pared 2 bases from V and 4 bases from J, leaving 13 bases between. The CDR3 has 15 residues. Looked up from germline, CDR1 is SGHTA and CDR2 is FQGNSA. CDR3 bases: TGTGCCAGCAGCTTAAGGTGGACAGTCCCAGATACGCAGTATTTT. This encodes CASSLRWTVPDTQYF.

About this clonotype itself: Relative to the germline gene, one junction end is altered; a read error may explain this. The genes are TRBV7-9 and TRBJ2-7, with TRBD2 matching over 11 bases. The CDR3 contains 14 residues. In germline, CDR1 is SEHNR, CDR2 FQNEAQ (reference sequence). CDR3 amino acids: CASSPGLAAGELYF. Here the CDR3 DNA reads TGTGCCAGCAGCCCGGGACTAGCGGCCGGGGAGCTGTACTTC. The variable domain in full, completed from reference TRBV7-9 and TRBJ2-7, reads DTGVSQNPRHKITKRGQNVTFRCDPISEHNRLYWYRQTLGQGPEFLTYFQNEAQLEKSRLLSDRFSAERPKGSFSTLEIQRTEQGDSAMYLCASSPGLAAGELYFGPGTRLTVT.

Concerning this clonotype: Just one base apart from a much larger clone, this may be a read error. The V and J genes are TRBV5-1 and TRBJ2-2; the match to TRBD2 covers 7 bases. CDR1 and CDR2 (germline): SGHRS, YFSETQ. The J segment lost 4 bases and the V segment lost 3 bases, leaving 3 bases of the junction unmatched. The CDR3 sequence is 14 residues long. Written as DNA, the CDR3 is TGCGCCAGCAGCTCGAGGGAGGGCACCGGGGAGCTGTTTTTT. Its protein is CASSSREGTGELFF.

The sample holds many counts of this clonotype. The V and J genes are TRBV14 and TRBJ1-6; D unresolved. The V and J ends lost 1 base and 14 bases respectively, with 12 bases between them. The CDR3 sequence is 13 residues long. CDR1 and CDR2 (germline): SGHDN, FVKESK. This CDR3 reads CASSQVALGTLHF. The CDR3 DNA reads TGTGCCAGCAGCCAAGTAGCCCTGGGAACCCTCCACTTT.